The following is a T cell receptor (beta chain) sequence with its context. The treatment is: preoperative locoregional IRX-2 cytokine immunotherapy. This phase Ib study tested locoregional IRX-2 cytokine immunotherapy given before surgery. TCRdb keeps only in-frame clones here, not all; method: immunoSEQ multiplex PCR. Seen here are some 22,000 clones, around 96% observed once, and the top ten hold around 15%. Germline-derived CDR1 and CDR2 are MGHDK and SYGVNS. The length of the CDR3 is 14 residues. The V end was cut by 4 bases, the J end by 5 bases, with 14 bases between. The source of the sample is a study of preoperative IRX-2 immunotherapy in early breast cancer.

This specimen consisted of tumor tissue, obtained after IRX-2 immunotherapy. The receptor was isolated from a human donor with breast cancer. The chain joins TRBV25-1 to TRBJ2-5; possible D gene TRBD2, 6 bases. In nucleotides, the CDR3 is TGTGCCAGCAGTGGATTTGGGGGGTTCGAGACCCAGTACTTC. Translated, it gives CASSGFGGFETQYF.